This TCR beta chain comes out of a study of cytomegalovirus exposure and HLA in healthy donors. Study findings and constraints: Reported findings show TCR beta sequences accurately forecast HLA-A and HLA-B alleles in most subjects. A later analysis linked around 17,000 TCR beta sequences to HLA alleles at 0.05 false discovery rate.

The PCR employed 60 Vbeta primers together with 13 Jbeta primers. Some clones are missing from TCRdb's copy, which holds only in-frame ones; the method was immunoSEQ multiplex PCR. This sample has 150,000 to 200,000 clones, with roughly a tenth found just once. A remark on this clone: Antigen unknown.

There are 14 residues in the CDR3. V was cut by 6 bases and J by 7 bases, with 15 bases left in between. Germline V gene data show CDR1 as LNHDA and CDR2 as SQIVND (reference sequence). Samples came from healthy bone marrow donors. V gene TRBV19 combines with J gene TRBJ1-4; the D gene is possibly TRBD1 (6 bases). The sample taken for sequencing was PBMCs. The TCR was taken from a woman aged 25 to 39 in good health and CMV-seropositive. The DNA of the CDR3 is TGTGCCAGTAGGATGGGGGCAGTAGGTGAAAAACTGTTTTTT. It codes for CASRMGAVGEKLFF.